The 7 T cell receptor beta chains below come from one sample, sequenced in a study of blood T cells in healthy people across ages. A J-beta primer mix and a sample-barcoded 5' primer were used in a second PCR of roughly 6 to 11 cycles. A single record per CDR3 protein comes from TCRdb applying MiXCR to the 5' RACE reads. The table includes some 1.5 million distinct CDR3 sequences, under 30% detected once. Specimen: blood. These TCRs come from a woman under 40 in good health.

This clonotype was counted many times. The chain carries TRBV4-1 and TRBJ2-5; unclear D gene. The CDR3 is made up of 14 amino acids. The V and J ends lost 4 bases and 1 base respectively, with 10 bases between them. Germline assignment: CDR1 MGHRA and CDR2 YSYEKL. The CDR3 loop is CASSPRSVQETQYF. The CDR3 region has the DNA TGCGCCAGCAGCCCTAGGAGCGTCCAAGAGACCCAGTACTTC.

This clonotype was recorded a few times. The V gene is TRBV28, the J gene TRBJ2-1; D is possibly TRBD2 (5 bases). V dropped 1 base and J dropped 6 bases, with 13 bases sitting between them. This CDR3 comprises 15 residues. Germline V CDR1 and CDR2: MDHEN, SYDVKM. Here the CDR3 reads CASSLSSIGFNEQFF. CDR3 in DNA: TGTGCCAGCAGTTTATCTAGCATAGGCTTCAATGAGCAGTTCTTC.

V and J are TRBV5-1 and TRBJ1-6; 9 bases match TRBD1. The CDR3 spans 15 residues. Trimming removed 2 bases from V and 10 bases from J; junction bases left unmatched: 7. Germline CDR1 SGHRS, CDR2 YFSETQ. CDR3 DNA sequence: TGCGCCAGCAGCTTTGGACAGGGGTTTTACTCACCCCTCCACTTT. Translation: CASSFGQGFYSPLHF.

The V and J genes are TRBV10-3 and TRBJ2-3; D uncertain. The V gene's germline CDR1 is ENHRY and CDR2 SYGVKD. V shed 4 bases and J shed 7 bases, with 15 bases lying between them. The CDR3 has 14 residues. CDR3 amino acids: CAISVFPKGNTQYF. Written as DNA, the CDR3 is TGTGCCATCAGTGTGTTTCCAAAAGGGAATACGCAGTATTTT.

The V and J genes are TRBV5-1 and TRBJ2-5; D is unclear. In germline, CDR1 is SGHRS, CDR2 YFSETQ. Trimming shortened V by 0 bases and J by 5 bases, and 14 bases separated the two germline ends. The CDR3 sequence is 15 residues long. CDR3 nucleotide sequence: TGCGCCAGCAGCTTGGGAGTCCGGGTCCGGGAGACCCAGTACTTC. Amino acid sequence: CASSLGVRVRETQYF.

This chain links TRBV2 with TRBJ2-7; 10 nucleotides line up with TRBD2. The tail of the sequence fits TRBJ2-5 better, so the J call may be wrong. Germline V gene lookup returns CDR1 SNHLY and CDR2 FYNNEI. This CDR3 has 15 residues. The DNA of the CDR3 is TGTGCCAGCCAGCGGGAGGGCCTGAAACAAGAGACCCAGTACTTC. This codes for CASQREGLKQETQYF.

The chain recombines TRBV29-1 with TRBJ1-1; D perhaps matches TRBD1 (6 bases). The CDR3 has 13 amino acids. V shed 3 bases and J shed 4 bases, with 12 bases lying between them. In germline, CDR1 is SQVTM, CDR2 ANQGSEA. Here the CDR3 DNA reads TGCAGCGTTGAGTCGGGGGGCGGCACTGAAGCTTTCTTT. Translation gives CSVESGGGTEAFF.